This is a list of T cell receptor beta chains from one sample in a study of blood T cell repertoires in COVID-19. Sequenced by immunoSEQ multiplex PCR; TCRdb stores in-frame clones only, minus some. This table holds under 200,000 clones, 86% found once. Sequenced input: peripheral blood. Receptors were obtained from a woman in her seventies with acute or convalescent COVID-19. Both conserved end residues are part of each CDR3. D genes are given only for firm matches. Size is omitted from some rows. Given values are once, few, many or a class for expanded clones.

size: NA; J: TRBJ1-1; D: NA; V: TRBV2; CDR3: CASSVEGRMNTEAFF; DNA: TGTGCCAGCAGTGTGGAGGGCAGAATGAACACTGAAGCTTTCTTT
size: NA; J: TRBJ2-7; D: TRBD2; V: TRBV19; CDR3: CASGTSGSPRGEQYF; DNA: TGTGCCAGTGGAACGAGCGGGAGCCCAAGGGGAGAGCAGTACTTC
size: NA; J: TRBJ2-2; D: NA; V: TRBV18; CDR3: CASSPGQGDTGELFF; DNA: TGTGCCAGCTCACCGGGGCAGGGCGACACCGGGGAGCTGTTTTTT
size: NA; J: TRBJ2-7; D: TRBD2; V: TRBV5-4; CDR3: CASSLGGTSGYEQYF; DNA: TGTGCCAGCAGCTTGGGGGGGACTAGCGGCTACGAGCAGTACTTC
size: once; J: TRBJ2-1; D: TRBD2; V: TRBV4-1; CDR3: CASSQDTGLARYNEQFF; DNA: TGCGCCAGCAGCCAAGATACGGGACTAGCGAGATACAATGAGCAGTTCTTC
size: NA; J: TRBJ2-7; D: TRBD1; V: TRBV29-1; CDR3: CSVEGDRGNEQYF; DNA: TGCAGCGTTGAAGGGGACAGGGGTAACGAGCAGTACTTC
size: NA; J: TRBJ1-3; D: NA; V: TRBV7-2; CDR3: CASSSPRGLSRTGNTIYF; DNA: TGTGCCAGCAGCTCCCCGCGCGGCCTATCCCGGACTGGAAACACCATATATTTT
size: once; J: TRBJ1-6; D: NA; V: TRBV27; CDR3: CASSLSFALAGLSGTPLHF; DNA: TGTGCCAGCAGTTTATCGTTCGCCCTCGCAGGGTTAAGTGGGACACCCCTCCACTTT
size: NA; J: TRBJ2-7; D: TRBD2; V: TRBV5-6; CDR3: CASSPAPGGLGLSYEQYF; DNA: TGTGCCAGCAGCCCGGCCCCGGGAGGGCTGGGGCTATCCTACGAGCAGTACTTC
size: NA; J: TRBJ2-1; D: TRBD2; V: TRBV5-4; CDR3: CASSWTSGRAGEQFF; DNA: TGTGCCAGCAGCTGGACTAGCGGGAGGGCCGGGGAGCAGTTCTTC
size: NA; J: TRBJ2-5; D: NA; V: TRBV14; CDR3: CASSQGLFFQETQYF; DNA: TGTGCCAGCAGCCAAGGGCTGTTTTTTCAAGAGACCCAGTACTTC
size: once; J: TRBJ2-7; D: TRBD2; V: TRBV4-3; CDR3: CASSQTSGRNEQYF; DNA: TGCGCCAGCAGCCAGACTAGCGGGAGGAACGAGCAGTACTTC
size: NA; J: TRBJ1-2; D: NA; V: TRBV18; CDR3: CASSPPGGTNYGYTF; DNA: TGTGCCAGCTCACCACCCGGCGGTACTAACTATGGCTACACCTTC
size: NA; J: TRBJ1-4; D: TRBD1; V: TRBV3-1/TRBV3-2; CDR3: CASKRDSKNEKLFF; DNA: TGTGCCAGTAAACGGGACAGCAAAAATGAAAAACTGTTTTTT
size: NA; J: TRBJ1-4; D: NA; V: TRBV19; CDR3: CASSIVPQGGKLFF; DNA: TGTGCCAGTAGTATTGTCCCGCAGGGTGGAAAACTGTTTTTT
size: NA; J: TRBJ2-3; D: NA; V: TRBV9; CDR3: CASSVEDRPSFTDTQYF; DNA: TGTGCCAGCAGCGTAGAAGACAGGCCAAGCTTCACAGATACGCAGTATTTT
size: NA; J: TRBJ2-2; D: NA; V: TRBV6-2/TRBV6-3; CDR3: CASSPDYYTGELFF; DNA: TGTGCCAGCAGCCCCGACTATTACACCGGGGAGCTGTTTTTT
size: NA; J: TRBJ2-7; D: TRBD1; V: TRBV6-2/TRBV6-3; CDR3: CASSYSRTGPYEQYF; DNA: TGTGCCAGCAGTTACTCGCGGACAGGGCCCTACGAGCAGTACTTC
size: NA; J: TRBJ1-1; D: TRBD1; V: TRBV27; CDR3: CASSPTGGRNTEAFF; DNA: TGTGCCAGCAGCCCGACAGGGGGCCGGAACACTGAAGCTTTCTTT
size: NA; J: TRBJ1-5; D: NA; V: TRBV19; CDR3: CASSIGRGVINQPQHF; DNA: TGTGCCAGTAGTATAGGCCGGGGAGTAATCAATCAGCCCCAGCATTTT
size: NA; J: TRBJ2-5; D: TRBD2; V: TRBV5-1; CDR3: CASSLGASGGQETQYF; DNA: TGCGCCAGCAGCTTGGGAGCCAGCGGGGGGCAAGAGACCCAGTACTTC
size: NA; J: TRBJ1-4; D: TRBD1; V: TRBV18; CDR3: CASSPPTGFYEKLFF; DNA: TGTGCCAGCTCACCACCGACAGGGTTTTACGAAAAACTGTTTTTT
size: NA; J: TRBJ2-1; D: TRBD2; V: TRBV19; CDR3: CASSTRLAGGQNYNEQFF; DNA: TGTGCCAGTAGTACTCGACTAGCGGGGGGACAAAACTACAATGAGCAGTTCTTC
size: NA; J: TRBJ1-2; D: TRBD1; V: TRBV7-9; CDR3: CASSPQGAGNYGYTF; DNA: TGTGCCAGCAGCCCGCAGGGGGCGGGAAACTATGGCTACACCTTC
size: NA; J: TRBJ1-4; D: TRBD1; V: TRBV27; CDR3: CASSLGDREKLFF; DNA: TGTGCCAGCAGTTTAGGGGACAGGGAAAAACTGTTTTTT
size: few; J: TRBJ1-2; D: NA; V: TRBV6-5; CDR3: CASSYAGTVYGYTF; DNA: TGTGCCAGCAGTTATGCGGGGACGGTCTATGGCTACACCTTC
size: NA; J: TRBJ2-7; D: TRBD2; V: TRBV11-2; CDR3: CASSPAQAGGQGEQYF; DNA: TGTGCCAGCAGCCCCGCGCAAGCGGGGGGGCAGGGCGAGCAGTACTTC
size: NA; J: TRBJ2-7; D: NA; V: TRBV7-9; CDR3: CASSRATDAYEQYF; DNA: TGTGCCAGCAGCCGAGCGACAGACGCCTACGAGCAGTACTTC
size: NA; J: TRBJ2-1; D: TRBD2; V: TRBV6-1; CDR3: CASSGTSGRGYNEQFF; DNA: TGTGCCAGCAGTGGGACTAGCGGGAGGGGTTACAATGAGCAGTTCTTC
size: NA; J: TRBJ2-2; D: TRBD1; V: TRBV10-3; CDR3: CAIARDRSTGELFF; DNA: TGTGCCATCGCGAGGGACAGGAGCACCGGGGAGCTGTTTTTT
size: NA; J: TRBJ2-1; D: NA; V: TRBV7-2; CDR3: CASSLYVVAGYNEQFF; DNA: TGTGCCAGCAGCTTATATGTTGTAGCTGGGTACAATGAGCAGTTCTTC
size: few; J: TRBJ2-3; D: NA; V: TRBV7-9; CDR3: CASSLLAEGTDTQYF; DNA: TGTGCCAGCAGCTTATTAGCGGAGGGGACAGATACGCAGTATTTT
size: NA; J: TRBJ2-3; D: TRBD2; V: TRBV11-2; CDR3: CASSLAPLAGTTDTQYF; DNA: TGTGCCAGCAGCTTAGCTCCACTAGCGGGTACCACAGATACGCAGTATTTT
size: NA; J: TRBJ2-1; D: TRBD2; V: TRBV24-1; CDR3: CATSERGLPYYNEQFF; DNA: TGTGCCACCAGTGAACGGGGACTACCGTATTACAATGAGCAGTTCTTC
size: NA; J: TRBJ1-2; D: NA; V: TRBV12-3/TRBV12-4; CDR3: CASRETIGYTF; DNA: TGTGCCAGCAGGGAGACCATTGGCTACACCTTC
size: NA; J: TRBJ1-4; D: TRBD1; V: TRBV18; CDR3: CASSPWDSIGEKLFF; DNA: TGTGCCAGCTCACCGTGGGACAGTATCGGTGAAAAACTGTTTTTT
size: NA; J: TRBJ1-5; D: NA; V: TRBV19; CDR3: CASSMKRDQPQHF; DNA: TGTGCCAGTAGTATGAAGCGGGATCAGCCCCAGCATTTT
size: NA; J: TRBJ1-2; D: TRBD1; V: TRBV5-1; CDR3: CASSLYRGHRSGYTF; DNA: TGCGCCAGCAGCCTCTACAGGGGGCATCGCAGTGGCTACACCTTC
size: NA; J: TRBJ2-1; D: NA; V: TRBV6-2/TRBV6-3; CDR3: CASIPGGSREQFF; DNA: TGTGCCAGCATCCCCGGGGGTAGTAGGGAGCAGTTCTTC
size: NA; J: TRBJ1-4; D: TRBD1; V: TRBV28; CDR3: CASSPQRGPNNEKLFF; DNA: TGTGCCAGCAGCCCTCAAAGGGGGCCCAACAATGAAAAACTGTTTTTT
size: NA; J: TRBJ2-5; D: TRBD1; V: TRBV24-1; CDR3: CATSPGQGPQETQYF; DNA: TGTGCCACCAGCCCAGGACAGGGGCCGCAAGAGACCCAGTACTTC
size: NA; J: TRBJ2-4; D: TRBD1; V: TRBV18; CDR3: CASSGQGTKNIQYF; DNA: TGTGCCAGCTCAGGACAGGGTACTAAAAACATTCAGTACTTC
size: few; J: TRBJ1-5; D: TRBD1; V: TRBV25-1; CDR3: CASSNRGDNQPQHF; DNA: TGTGCCAGCTCGAACAGGGGTGACAATCAGCCCCAGCATTTT